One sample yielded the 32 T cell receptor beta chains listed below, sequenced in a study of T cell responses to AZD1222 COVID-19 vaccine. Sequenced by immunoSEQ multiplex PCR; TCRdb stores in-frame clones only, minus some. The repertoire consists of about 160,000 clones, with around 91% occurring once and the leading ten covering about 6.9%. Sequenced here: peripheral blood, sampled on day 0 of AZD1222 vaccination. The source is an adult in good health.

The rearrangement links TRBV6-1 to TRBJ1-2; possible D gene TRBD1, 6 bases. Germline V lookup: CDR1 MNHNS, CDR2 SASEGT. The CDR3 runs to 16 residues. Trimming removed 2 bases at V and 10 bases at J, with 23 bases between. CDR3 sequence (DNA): TGTGCCAGCAGTGAAAGTTTAGCGGGGGCCACCCTCCTCTACACCTTC. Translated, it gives CASSESLAGATLLYTF.

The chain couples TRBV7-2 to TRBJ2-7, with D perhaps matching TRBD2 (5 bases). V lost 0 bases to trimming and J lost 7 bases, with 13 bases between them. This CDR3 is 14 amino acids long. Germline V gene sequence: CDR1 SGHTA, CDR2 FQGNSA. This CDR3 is CASSLAPGSLEQYF. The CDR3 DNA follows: TGTGCCAGCAGCTTAGCACCGGGATCCCTTGAGCAGTACTTC.

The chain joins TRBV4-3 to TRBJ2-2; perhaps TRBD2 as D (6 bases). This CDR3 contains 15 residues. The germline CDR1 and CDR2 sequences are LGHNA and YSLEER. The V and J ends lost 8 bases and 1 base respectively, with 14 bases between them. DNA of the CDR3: TGCGCCAGCGCCGCGGGGCAGTTGAACACCGGGGAGCTGTTTTTT. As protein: CASAAGQLNTGELFF.

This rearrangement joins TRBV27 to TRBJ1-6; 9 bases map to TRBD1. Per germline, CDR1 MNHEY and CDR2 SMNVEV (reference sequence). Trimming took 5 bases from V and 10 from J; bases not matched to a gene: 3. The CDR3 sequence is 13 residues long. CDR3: CASSRTGVSPLHF. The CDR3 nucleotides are TGTGCCAGCAGTAGGACAGGGGTGTCACCCCTCCACTTT.

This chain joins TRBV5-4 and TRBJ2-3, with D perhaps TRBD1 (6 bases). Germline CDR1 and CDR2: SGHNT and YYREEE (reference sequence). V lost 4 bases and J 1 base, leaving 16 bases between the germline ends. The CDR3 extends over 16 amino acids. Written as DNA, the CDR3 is TGTGCCAGCAGCGTGGACCGGGACACCCGCACAGATACGCAGTATTTT. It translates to CASSVDRDTRTDTQYF.

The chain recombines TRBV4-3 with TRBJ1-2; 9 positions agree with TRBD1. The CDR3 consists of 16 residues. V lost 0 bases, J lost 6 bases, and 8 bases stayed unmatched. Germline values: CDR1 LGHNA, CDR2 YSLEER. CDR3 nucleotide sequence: TGCGCCAGCAGCCAAGATAAGGGACAGGGCGGTGATGGCTACACCTTC. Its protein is CASSQDKGQGGDGYTF.

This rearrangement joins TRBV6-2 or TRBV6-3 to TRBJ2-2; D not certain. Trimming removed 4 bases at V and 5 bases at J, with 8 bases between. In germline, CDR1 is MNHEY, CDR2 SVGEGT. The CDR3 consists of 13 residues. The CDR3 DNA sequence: TGTGCCAGCAGTTTACTTACGACCGGGGAGCTGTTTTTT. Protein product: CASSLLTTGELFF.

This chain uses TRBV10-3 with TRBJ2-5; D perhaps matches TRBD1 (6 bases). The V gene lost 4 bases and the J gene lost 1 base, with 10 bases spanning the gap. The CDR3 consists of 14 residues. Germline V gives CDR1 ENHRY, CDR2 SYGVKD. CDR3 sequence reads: CAISGTGTQETQYF. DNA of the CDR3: TGTGCCATCAGTGGAACAGGGACCCAAGAGACCCAGTACTTC.

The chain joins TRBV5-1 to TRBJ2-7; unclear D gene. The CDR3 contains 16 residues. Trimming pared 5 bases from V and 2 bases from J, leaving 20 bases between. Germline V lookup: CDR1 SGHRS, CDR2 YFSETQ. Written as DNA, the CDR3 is TGCGCCAGCAGACTCTTAACGCGCAGGTCCCCCTACGAGCAGTACGTC. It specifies CASRLLTRRSPYEQYV.

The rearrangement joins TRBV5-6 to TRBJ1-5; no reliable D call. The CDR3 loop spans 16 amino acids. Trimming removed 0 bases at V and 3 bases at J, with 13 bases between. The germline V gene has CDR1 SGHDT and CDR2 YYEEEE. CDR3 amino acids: CASSLGGLKNNQPQHF. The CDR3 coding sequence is TGTGCCAGCAGCTTGGGAGGGCTTAAGAACAATCAGCCCCAGCATTTT.

CDR3: CASSYQQQGAGNTIYF. Here the CDR3 DNA reads TGTGCCAGCAGTTACCAACAACAGGGGGCTGGAAACACCATATATTTT. The chain employs TRBV6-5 and TRBJ1-3; 8 bases agree with TRBD1. Germline V gene data show CDR1 as MNHEY and CDR2 as SVGAGI. The CDR3 is made up of 16 amino acids. V was clipped by 2 bases and J by 2 bases; unmatched bases: 5.

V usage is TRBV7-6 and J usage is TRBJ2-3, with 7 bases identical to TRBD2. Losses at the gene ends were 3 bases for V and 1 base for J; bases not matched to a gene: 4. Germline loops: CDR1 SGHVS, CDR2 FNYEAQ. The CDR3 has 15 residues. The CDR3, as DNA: TGTGCCAGCAGCTTTCTTGCGGGGGGCACAGATACGCAGTATTTT. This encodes CASSFLAGGTDTQYF.

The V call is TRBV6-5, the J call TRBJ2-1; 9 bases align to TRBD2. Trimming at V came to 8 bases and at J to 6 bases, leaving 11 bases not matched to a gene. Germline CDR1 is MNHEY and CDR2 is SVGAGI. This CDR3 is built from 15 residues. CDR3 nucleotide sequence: TGTGCCAGCCACCCCGGCGGAGCGGGGGGCAATGAGCAGTTCTTC. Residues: CASHPGGAGGNEQFF.

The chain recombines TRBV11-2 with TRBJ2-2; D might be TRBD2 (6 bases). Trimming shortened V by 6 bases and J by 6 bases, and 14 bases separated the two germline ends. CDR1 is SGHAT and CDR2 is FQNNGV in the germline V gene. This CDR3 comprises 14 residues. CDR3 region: CASREPGLPGELFF. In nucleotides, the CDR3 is TGTGCCAGCAGGGAGCCGGGACTTCCCGGGGAGCTGTTTTTT. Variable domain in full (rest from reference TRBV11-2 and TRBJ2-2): EAGVAQSPRYKIIEKRQSVAFWCNPISGHATLYWYQQILGQGPKLLIQFQNNGVVDDSQLPKDRFSAERLKGVDSTLKIQPAKLEDSAVYLCASREPGLPGELFFGEGSRLTVL.

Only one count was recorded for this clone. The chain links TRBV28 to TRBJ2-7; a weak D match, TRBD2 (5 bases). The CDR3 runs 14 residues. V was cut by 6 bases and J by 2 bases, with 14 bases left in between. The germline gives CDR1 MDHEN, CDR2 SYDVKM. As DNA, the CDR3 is TGTGCCAGCAGCCGGGATTTTTTAACCTACGAGCAGTACTTC. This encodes CASSRDFLTYEQYF.

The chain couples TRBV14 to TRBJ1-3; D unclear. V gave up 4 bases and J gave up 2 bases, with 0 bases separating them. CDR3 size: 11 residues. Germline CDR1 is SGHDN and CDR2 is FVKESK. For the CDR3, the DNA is TGTGCCAGCAGCCCTGGAAACACCATATATTTT. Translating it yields CASSPGNTIYF.

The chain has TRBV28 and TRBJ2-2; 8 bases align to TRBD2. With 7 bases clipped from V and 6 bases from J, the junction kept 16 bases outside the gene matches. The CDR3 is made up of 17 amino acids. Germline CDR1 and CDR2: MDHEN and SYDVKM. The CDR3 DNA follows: TGTGCCAGCACCTCGGGAGCGGGGGCCCCAAGGGCCGGGGAGCTGTTTTTT. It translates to CASTSGAGAPRAGELFF.

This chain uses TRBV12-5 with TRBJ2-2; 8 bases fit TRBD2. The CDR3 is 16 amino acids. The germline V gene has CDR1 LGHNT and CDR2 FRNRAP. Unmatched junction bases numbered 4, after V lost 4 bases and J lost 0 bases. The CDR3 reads CASGSPGGANTGELFF. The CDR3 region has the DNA TGTGCTAGTGGTTCTCCGGGGGGGGCGAACACCGGGGAGCTGTTTTTT.

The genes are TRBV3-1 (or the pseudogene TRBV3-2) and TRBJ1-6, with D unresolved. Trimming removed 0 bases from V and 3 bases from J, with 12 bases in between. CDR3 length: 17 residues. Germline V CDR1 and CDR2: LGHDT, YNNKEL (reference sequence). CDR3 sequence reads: CASSQEGTTGYNSPLHF. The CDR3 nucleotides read TGTGCCAGCAGCCAAGAGGGCACAACCGGCTATAATTCACCCCTCCACTTT.

The CDR3 sequence is CASSLGLAGDQETQYF. DNA of the CDR3: TGCGCCAGCAGCCTAGGGCTAGCGGGGGACCAAGAGACCCAGTACTTC. The J gene is TRBJ2-5, the V gene TRBV5-1; 10 bases line up with TRBD2. Looked up from germline, CDR1 is SGHRS and CDR2 is YFSETQ. The CDR3 loop spans 16 amino acids. V dropped 4 bases and J dropped 0; count of bases not matched to a gene: 6.

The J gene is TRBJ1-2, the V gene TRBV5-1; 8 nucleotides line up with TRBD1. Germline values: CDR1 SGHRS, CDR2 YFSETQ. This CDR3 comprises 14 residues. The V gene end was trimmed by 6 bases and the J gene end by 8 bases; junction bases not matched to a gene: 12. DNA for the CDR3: TGCGCCAGCAATGTCGGGCAGGGGGCGTCGGGCTACACCTTC. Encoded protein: CASNVGQGASGYTF.

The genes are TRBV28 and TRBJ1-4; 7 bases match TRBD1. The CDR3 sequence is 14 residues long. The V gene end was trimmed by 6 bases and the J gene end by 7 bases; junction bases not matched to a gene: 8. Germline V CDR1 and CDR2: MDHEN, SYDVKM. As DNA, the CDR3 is TGTGCCAGCAGAACCCGACAGGGCGGTGAAAAACTGTTTTTT. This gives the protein CASRTRQGGEKLFF.

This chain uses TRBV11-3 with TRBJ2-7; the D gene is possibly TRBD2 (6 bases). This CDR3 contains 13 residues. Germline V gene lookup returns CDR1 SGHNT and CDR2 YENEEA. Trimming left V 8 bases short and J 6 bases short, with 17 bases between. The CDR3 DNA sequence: TGTGCCAGCGGTCCAGGGACTCCCTGCGAGCAGTACGTC. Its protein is CASGPGTPCEQYV.

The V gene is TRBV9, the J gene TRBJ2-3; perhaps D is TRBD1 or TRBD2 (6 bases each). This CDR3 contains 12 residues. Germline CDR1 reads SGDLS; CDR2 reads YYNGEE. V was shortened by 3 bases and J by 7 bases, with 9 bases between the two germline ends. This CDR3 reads CASSDGGYTQYF. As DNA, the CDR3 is TGTGCCAGCAGCGACGGGGGCTATACGCAGTATTTT.

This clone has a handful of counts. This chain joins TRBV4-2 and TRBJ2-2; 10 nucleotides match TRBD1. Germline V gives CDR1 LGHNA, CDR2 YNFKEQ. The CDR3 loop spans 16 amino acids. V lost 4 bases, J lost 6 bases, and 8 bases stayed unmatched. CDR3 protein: CASSLTGTGVAGELFF. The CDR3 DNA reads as TGTGCCAGCAGCCTAACCGGGACAGGGGTAGCCGGGGAGCTGTTTTTT.

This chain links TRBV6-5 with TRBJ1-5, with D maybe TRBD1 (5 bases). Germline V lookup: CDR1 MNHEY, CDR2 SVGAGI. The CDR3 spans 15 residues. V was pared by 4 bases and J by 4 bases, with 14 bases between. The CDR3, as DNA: TGTGCCAGCAGTTTTCGGAGGGGCCTGAATCAGCCCCAGCATTTT. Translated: CASSFRRGLNQPQHF.

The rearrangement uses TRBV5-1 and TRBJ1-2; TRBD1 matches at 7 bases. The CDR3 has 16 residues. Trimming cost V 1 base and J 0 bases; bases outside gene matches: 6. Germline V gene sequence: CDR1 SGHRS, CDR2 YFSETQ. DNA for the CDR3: TGCGCCAGCAGCTTGACAGGGGAATCCCCTAACTATGGCTACACCTTC. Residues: CASSLTGESPNYGYTF.

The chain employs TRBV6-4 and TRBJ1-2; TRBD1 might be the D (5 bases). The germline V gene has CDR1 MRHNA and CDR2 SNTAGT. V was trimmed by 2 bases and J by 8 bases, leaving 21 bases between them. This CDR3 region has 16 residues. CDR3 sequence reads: CASSDPLAWGEWGYTF. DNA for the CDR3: TGTGCCAGCAGTGACCCCCTTGCATGGGGCGAGTGGGGCTACACCTTC.

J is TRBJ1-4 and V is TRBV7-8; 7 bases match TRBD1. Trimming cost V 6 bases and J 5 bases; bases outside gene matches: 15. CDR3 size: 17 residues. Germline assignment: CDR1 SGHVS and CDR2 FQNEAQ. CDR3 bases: TGTGCCAGCAGGCTCAAGACAGGGCTATGGGGGAATGAAAAACTGTTTTTT. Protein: CASRLKTGLWGNEKLFF.

The CDR3 bases are TGTGCCAGCATATTTGAGACCCAGTACTTC. Protein product: CASIFETQYF. V is TRBV27 and J is TRBJ2-5; no firm D call. The CDR3 spans 10 residues. Looked up from germline, CDR1 is MNHEY and CDR2 is SMNVEV (reference sequence). Deletions cut 7 bases from V and 5 bases from J, with 5 bases between.

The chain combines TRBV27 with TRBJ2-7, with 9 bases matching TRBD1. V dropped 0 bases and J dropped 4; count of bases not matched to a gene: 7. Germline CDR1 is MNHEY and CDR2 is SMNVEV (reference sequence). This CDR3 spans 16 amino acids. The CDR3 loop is CASSLSQGDRVYEQYF. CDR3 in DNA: TGTGCCAGCAGTTTATCCCAGGGGGACAGGGTATACGAGCAGTACTTC.

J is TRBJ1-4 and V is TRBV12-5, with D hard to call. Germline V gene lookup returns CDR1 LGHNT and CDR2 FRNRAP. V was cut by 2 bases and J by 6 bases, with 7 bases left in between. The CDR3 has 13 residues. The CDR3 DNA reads TGTGCTAGTGGTTTGATGGGTCATGAAAAACTGTTTTTT. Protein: CASGLMGHEKLFF.